This T cell receptor beta chain was identified in a study of T cells in Graves' hyperthyroidism and ophthalmopathy. Researchers amplified the TCR beta CDR3 regions from RNA transcripts. A first-round RT-PCR of the TCR CDR3 used the HTBI primer set. TCRdb called the multiplex PCR reads again in MiXCR, with one record for every CDR3 protein. The repertoire consists of around 580,000 distinct CDR3 sequences, with roughly 46% occurring once and the leading ten covering approximately 8.4%. Findings of the study overall: Ophthalmopathy was predicted by the model a median of roughly 6.6 months ahead of onset. A model of 13 V-J pairs discriminated ophthalmopathy from stable hyperthyroidism.

Diagnoses used clinical symptoms, serum thyroxine and TRAb, thyroid ultrasound and orbital computed tomography. With regard to this clonotype: The antigen is not known.

CDR1 and CDR2 (germline): SGHTA, FQGNSA. V shed 0 bases and J shed 9 bases, with 17 bases lying between them. The length of the CDR3 is 15 residues. This receptor was obtained from a woman under 30 with Graves' hyperthyroidism. Sample: peripheral blood or thyroid tissue (not recorded which). V and J are TRBV7-2 and TRBJ2-5; tentatively, D is TRBD1 (5 bases). The CDR3 DNA reads TGTGCCAGCAGCTTAGCGAGGCAGGGCAATCAGCCCCAGTACTTC. Protein sequence: CASSLARQGNQPQYF.